These 26 T cell receptor beta chains originate from one sample sequenced in a study of neurological immune-mediated disorders. In TCRdb, the 5' RACE reads were re-called with MiXCR into one record per CDR3 protein. This sample yields around 30,000 distinct CDR3 sequences, of which 2% to 3% are seen a single time; about 2.3% belongs to the top ten. Sequenced material: PBMCs. These receptors all stem from a woman between 50 and 59 years old with multiple sclerosis.

The chain links TRBV27 to TRBJ2-3; perhaps TRBD2 as D (6 bases). The ends were cut back, 5 bases at V and 6 bases at J, with 15 bases in the middle. Germline CDR1 is MNHEY and CDR2 is SMNVEV (reference sequence). The CDR3 covers 14 residues. Written as DNA, the CDR3 is TGTGCCAGCAGTAAGGGGATCCGGGGGGATACGCAGTATTTT. It encodes CASSKGIRGDTQYF.

This clonotype has a count of ten or more. The rearrangement joins TRBV2 to TRBJ1-1; D ambiguous. The germline CDR1 and CDR2 sequences are SNHLY and FYNNEI. Trimming left V 5 bases short and J 5 bases short, with 24 bases between. The CDR3 is 17 amino acids. CDR3 in DNA: TGTGCCAGCAGTCTCATACCTAGGACGGGAGCGGGGACTGAAGCTTTCTTT. This translates into CASSLIPRTGAGTEAFF.

Turning to this clonotype: A much larger clone lies one base from this, so it may be a read error. This chain joins TRBV5-1 and TRBJ2-7; D gene unclear. The germline gives CDR1 SGHRS, CDR2 YFSETQ. This CDR3 region has 14 residues. Trimming pared 1 base from V and 4 bases from J, leaving 12 bases between. The CDR3 DNA reads TGCGCCAGCAGCTTGAAGGAAAGGGCATACGAGCAGTACTTC. This encodes CASSLKERAYEQYF.

This clonotype was seen at least ten times. This sequence joins TRBV20-1 and TRBJ2-1; 15 bases are shared with TRBD2. The CDR3 is 15 amino acids. V lost 6 bases and J lost 5; bases outside the gene matches: 5. From germline, CDR1 is DFQATT and CDR2 SNEGSKA (reference sequence). The CDR3 bases are TGCAGTGCCGAAGGACTAGCGGGAGGGGACAATGAGCAGTTCTTC. This gives the protein CSAEGLAGGDNEQFF.

At least ten counts were recorded for this clonotype. The J gene is TRBJ2-3, the V gene TRBV5-1; 7 bases are a match to TRBD2. After removal of 1 base from V and 2 bases from J, the junction contained 4 bases not matched to a gene. Per germline, CDR1 SGHRS and CDR2 YFSETQ. CDR3 size: 15 residues. The CDR3 DNA is TGCGCCAGCAGCTTGCCTAGCGGAGACACAGATACGCAGTATTTT. Protein: CASSLPSGDTDTQYF. The variable domain in full, with the rest retrieved from reference TRBV5-1 and TRBJ2-3, is KAGVTQTPRYLIKTRGQQVTLSCSPISGHRSVSWYQQTPGQGLQFLFEYFSETQRNKGNFPGRFSGRQFSNSRSEMNVSTLELGDSALYLCASSLPSGDTDTQYFGPGTRLTVL.

This clonotype is classed as medium-sized. V and J are TRBV5-1 and TRBJ2-7; D may be TRBD1 or TRBD2 (6 bases each). The germline V gene has CDR1 SGHRS and CDR2 YFSETQ. V shed 0 bases and J shed 5 bases, with 15 bases lying between them. The CDR3 length is 15 residues. The CDR3 region has the DNA TGCGCCAGCAGCTTGGATCGGGGGCGGCACGACGAGCAGTACTTC. Translated, it gives CASSLDRGRHDEQYF.

This clonotype was counted many times. The V call is TRBV15, the J call TRBJ2-2, with D unclear. CDR3 length equals 11 residues. Germline CDR1 is LNHNV and CDR2 is YYDKDF (reference sequence). The ends were cut back, 5 bases at V and 7 bases at J, with 5 bases in the middle. The CDR3 is CATSLHGELFF. The CDR3 bases are TGTGCCACCAGCCTCCACGGGGAGCTGTTTTTT.

This clonotype was detected many times. The chain couples TRBV7-8 to TRBJ1-1, with D uncertain. The CDR3 is made up of 14 amino acids. CDR1 and CDR2 (germline): SGHVS, FQNEAQ. Trimming shortened V by 2 bases and J by 0 bases, and 7 bases separated the two germline ends. This CDR3 reads CASSLFGMNTEAFF. The CDR3, as DNA: TGTGCCAGCAGCTTATTCGGAATGAACACTGAAGCTTTCTTT. Supplemented by reference TRBV7-8 and TRBJ1-1, the full variable domain reads GAGVSQSPRYKVAKRGQDVALRCDPISGHVSLFWYQQALGQGPEFLTYFQNEAQLDKSGLPSDRFFAERPEGSVSTLKIQRTQQEDSAVYLCASSLFGMNTEAFFGQGTRLTVV.

This clonotype has a count of ten or more. The chain is built from TRBV10-2 and TRBJ2-1; 8 bases are shared with TRBD2. The junction had 2 bases not matched to a gene; V was cut back by 1 base and J by 0 bases. This CDR3 is built from 16 residues. Germline lookup yields CDR1 WSHSY and CDR2 SAAADI. CDR3 region: CASSEFSGNSYNEQFF. The CDR3 DNA reads as TGCGCCAGCAGTGAGTTTAGCGGGAACTCCTACAATGAGCAGTTCTTC.

Many counts were recorded for this clonotype. The chain is built from TRBV5-1 and TRBJ1-4, with TRBD1 matching over 9 bases. The CDR3 has 15 amino acids. CDR1 is SGHRS, CDR2 YFSETQ, per germline. With 4 bases clipped from V and 4 bases from J, the junction kept 5 bases outside the gene matches. The CDR3, as DNA: TGCGCCAGCAGCACACAGGGGGCAGATAATGAAAAACTGTTTTTT. Amino acid sequence: CASSTQGADNEKLFF.

This clonotype showed up many times. J is TRBJ2-1 and V is TRBV5-1, with D maybe TRBD1 (6 bases). The CDR3 is 14 residues long. From germline, CDR1 is SGHRS and CDR2 YFSETQ. Trimming cost V 0 bases and J 3 bases, with 7 bases left between them. DNA of the CDR3: TGCGCCAGCAGCTTGGGACAGGTCTACAATGAGCAGTTCTTC. This gives the protein CASSLGQVYNEQFF.

The table lists this clonotype with many counts. The genes are TRBV20-1 and TRBJ2-3, with 7 bases identical to TRBD2. The ends lost 6 bases at V and 2 bases at J; junction bases unmatched: 8. CDR3 length: 14 amino acids. Per the germline V gene, CDR1 is DFQATT and CDR2 is SNEGSKA (reference sequence). As DNA, the CDR3 is TGCAGTGCCTTAAGCGGGACTCTCACAGATACGCAGTATTTT. It specifies CSALSGTLTDTQYF.

The table lists this clonotype with many counts. The chain recombines TRBV24-1 with TRBJ2-6; no clear D. Germline CDR1 and CDR2: KGHDR and SFDVKD. V was cut by 1 base and J by 4 bases, with 7 bases left in between. The CDR3 totals 15 residues. In DNA form, the CDR3 reads TGTGCCACCAGTGATTTTCGGGCAGGGGCCAACGTCCTGACTTTC. Translating it yields CATSDFRAGANVLTF.

This clonotype was counted between two and nine times. This could be a read error, since a much larger clone is one nucleotide away. CDR3 region: CSSASMRGGWNEQFF. The CDR3 DNA sequence: TGCAGTTCCGCTTCGATGCGGGGGGGTTGGAATGAGCAGTTCTTC. The chain combines TRBV20-1 with TRBJ2-1, with 9 bases aligning to TRBD2. Trimming removed 8 bases from V and 7 bases from J; junction bases left unmatched: 15. The germline V gene has CDR1 DFQATT and CDR2 SNEGSKA (reference sequence). This CDR3 comprises 15 residues.

This clonotype is deemed medium-sized (0.01 to 0.1%). V usage is TRBV12-3 or TRBV12-4 and J usage is TRBJ2-3; D not certain. This CDR3 is built from 13 residues. Trimming shortened V by 0 bases and J by 1 base, and 2 bases separated the two germline ends. CDR3: CASSLAGTDTQYF. The CDR3 nucleotides read TGTGCCAGCAGTTTAGCGGGCACAGATACGCAGTATTTT.

This clonotype was seen repeatedly, ten times or more. The chain recombines TRBV7-8 with TRBJ2-2; D remains ambiguous. The CDR3 spans 13 residues. Looked up from germline, CDR1 is SGHVS and CDR2 is FQNEAQ. Deletions cut 2 bases from V and 6 bases from J, with 7 bases between. DNA of the CDR3: TGTGCCAGCAGCTTAAGTGAACCCGGGGAGCTGTTTTTT. Encoded protein: CASSLSEPGELFF.

This clonotype was seen ten or more times. This chain connects TRBV5-5 to TRBJ1-2, with D perhaps TRBD1 (5 bases). Germline values: CDR1 SGHKS, CDR2 YYEKEE (reference sequence). The ends were cut back, 6 bases at V and 4 bases at J, with 13 bases in the middle. The CDR3 is 13 amino acids. This CDR3 reads CASTLSGAYGYTF. The CDR3 nucleotides read TGTGCCAGCACCCTCTCCGGGGCCTATGGCTACACCTTC.

By share of the sample, this clonotype is medium-sized. This rearrangement joins TRBV9 to TRBJ2-1, with D tentatively TRBD1 (5 bases). The CDR3 has 15 residues. Per the germline V gene, CDR1 is SGDLS and CDR2 is YYNGEE. V dropped 4 bases and J dropped 4 bases, with 15 bases sitting between them. For the CDR3, the DNA is TGTGCCAGCAGCATTGACAGCCAGGGTTACAATGAGCAGTTCTTC. This translates into CASSIDSQGYNEQFF.

Ten or more counts support this clonotype. The gene calls are TRBV7-2 and TRBJ1-1; 7 bases agree with TRBD1. V was pared by 6 bases and J by 7 bases, with 8 bases of the junction left unmatched. The CDR3 consists of 13 residues. Germline lookup yields CDR1 SGHTA and CDR2 FQGNSA. The CDR3 nucleotides read TGTGCCAGCAGGCTCCACAGGGGCGGTGAAGCTTTCTTT. It specifies CASRLHRGGEAFF.

J is TRBJ1-2 and V is TRBV27, with D possibly TRBD1 on 6 matching bases. CDR1 and CDR2 from the germline V gene are MNHEY and SMNVEV (reference sequence). The CDR3 covers 14 residues. Trimming left V 1 base short and J 8 bases short, with 14 bases between. CDR3: CASSLLQGREGYTF. The CDR3 DNA reads as TGTGCCAGCAGTTTATTACAGGGTAGAGAAGGCTACACCTTC.

This clonotype was recorded many times. This rearrangement joins TRBV29-1 to TRBJ1-1; D gene unclear. The germline V gene has CDR1 SQVTM and CDR2 ANQGSEA. The length of the CDR3 is 10 residues. Trimming cost V 4 bases and J 4 bases, with 4 bases left between them. CDR3 amino acids: CSVGGTEAFF. In DNA, the CDR3 is TGCAGCGTTGGGGGCACTGAAGCTTTCTTT.

This clonotype has more than one count but fewer than ten. The genes are TRBV18 and TRBJ2-6; D call uncertain. The CDR3 is 16 residues long. The germline V gene encodes CDR1 KGHSH and CDR2 LQKENI. Trimming pared 0 bases from V and 0 bases from J, leaving 6 bases between. The CDR3 nucleotides are TGTGCCAGCTCACCACCGGGTAGCTCTGGGGCCAACGTCCTGACTTTC. It codes for CASSPPGSSGANVLTF.

This clonotype was seen ten or more times. CDR3 in DNA: TGTGCCAGCAGCTCTGGGGGTGAGCAGTACTTC. Residues: CASSSGGEQYF. The chain employs TRBV5-6 and TRBJ2-7; either TRBD1 or TRBD2 may fit D (5 bases each). Germline-derived CDR1 and CDR2 are SGHDT and YYEEEE. This CDR3 is built from 11 residues. Between the trimmed V and J ends, which lost 3 bases and 7 bases, there was a span of 8 bases.

V gene TRBV6-5 combines with J gene TRBJ2-7, with TRBD1 matching over 10 bases. CDR1 MNHEY and CDR2 SVGAGI come from the germline V gene. The CDR3 is made up of 13 amino acids. Trimming cost V 6 bases and J 4 bases; bases outside gene matches: 3. This CDR3 reads CASRRQGAYEQYF. CDR3 in DNA: TGTGCCAGCAGAAGACAGGGGGCGTACGAGCAGTACTTC.

This clonotype was seen repeatedly, ten times or more. This sequence joins TRBV5-6 and TRBJ2-7, with TRBD2 matching 8 bases. Losses at the gene ends were 0 bases for V and 5 bases for J; bases not matched to a gene: 7. CDR3 length: 15 amino acids. CDR1 is SGHDT, CDR2 YYEEEE, per germline. CDR3 sequence (DNA): TGTGCCAGCAGCTTGGCTGGCGGGGGGCCCCACGAGCAGTACTTC. This codes for CASSLAGGGPHEQYF.

Many counts were recorded for this clonotype. V usage is TRBV15 and J usage is TRBJ1-2, with 10 bases fitting TRBD1. The ends lost 0 bases at V and 5 bases at J; junction bases unmatched: 6. The CDR3 is made up of 16 amino acids. The germline V gene encodes CDR1 LNHNV and CDR2 YYDKDF (reference sequence). DNA for the CDR3: TGTGCCACCAGCAGAGATAGGACAGGGGGAAGGTATGGCTACACCTTC. It yields the protein CATSRDRTGGRYGYTF.